The 18 T cell receptor beta chains in this list originate from one sample, sequenced in a study of CD8+CD57+ T cells in acquired aplastic anemia. Before being chosen for sequencing, patients had shown CD8+CD57+ cell expansion by flow cytometry. TCR beta VDJ and CDR3 were profiled, and genomic DNA was the template. Using its own MiXCR run on the reads, TCRdb lists one record per CDR3 protein. The sample lists 90,000 to 150,000 distinct CDR3 sequences; 58% were seen once. Material for sequencing was sorted CD4+, CD8+, or CD8+CD57+ T cells (not recorded which) from PBMCs. These receptors were obtained from a human donor with aplastic anemia.

This clonotype turned up a few times. The chain employs TRBV27 and TRBJ1-1; D uncertain. CDR3 size: 13 residues. Germline values: CDR1 MNHEY, CDR2 SMNVEV (reference sequence). Trimming shortened V by 3 bases and J by 1 base, and 6 bases separated the two germline ends. CDR3 sequence reads: CASSLNWNTEAFF. The CDR3 coding sequence is TGTGCCAGCAGTTTGAACTGGAACACTGAAGCTTTCTTT.

The chain uses TRBV2 and TRBJ2-1; D is undetermined. The CDR3 is 13 residues long. V was clipped by 8 bases and J by 0 bases, with 8 bases between them. Germline CDR1 SNHLY, CDR2 FYNNEI. CDR3 loop: CASVTGSYNEQFF. The CDR3 DNA reads TGTGCCAGCGTGACGGGCTCCTACAATGAGCAGTTCTTC.

DNA of the CDR3: TGTGCCAGCAGCGTAGGGGACACCATATATTTT. This sequence encodes CASSVGDTIYF. The genes are TRBV9 and TRBJ1-3, with D hard to call. The CDR3 spans 11 residues. V shed 0 bases and J shed 8 bases, with 3 bases lying between them. Per germline, CDR1 SGDLS and CDR2 YYNGEE.

V usage is TRBV20-1 and J usage is TRBJ1-1; no clear D. CDR1 is DFQATT and CDR2 is SNEGSKA in the germline V gene (reference sequence). The V end was cut by 1 base, the J end by 3 bases, with 12 bases between. The CDR3 spans 14 residues. Written as DNA, the CDR3 is TGCAGTGCTAGAGGAGGACGAAGGGACACTGAAGCTTTCTTT. As protein: CSARGGRRDTEAFF.

Many counts were recorded for this clonotype. This chain joins TRBV20-1 and TRBJ2-7, with 7 nucleotides matching TRBD1. The CDR3 consists of 15 residues. CDR1 and CDR2 (germline): DFQATT, SNEGSKA (reference sequence). The V gene end was trimmed by 1 base and the J gene end by 2 bases; junction bases not matched to a gene: 8. As DNA, the CDR3 is TGCAGTGCTAGAGGCGGACAGGTCAGGGCCTACGAGCAGTACTTC. It yields the protein CSARGGQVRAYEQYF.

The chain's CDR3 is CASSHDREDQPQHF. The CDR3 DNA sequence: TGTGCCAGTAGTCATGACAGGGAGGATCAGCCCCAGCATTTT. The V gene is TRBV19, the J gene TRBJ1-5; 7 bases are a match to TRBD1. CDR1 and CDR2 (germline): LNHDA, SQIVND (reference sequence). The V and J ends lost 5 bases and 5 bases, in that order; junction bases with no gene match: 6. The CDR3 sequence is 14 residues long.

V and J are TRBV25-1 and TRBJ1-6, with D possibly being TRBD1 (5 bases). Germline loops: CDR1 MGHDK, CDR2 SYGVNS. Trimming took off 4 bases at V and 7 bases at J, with 11 bases between the two ends. The CDR3 extends over 14 amino acids. CDR3 bases: TGTGCCAGCAGTGCGTCAGGGATAAATTCACCCCTCCACTTT. This translates into CASSASGINSPLHF.

The chain combines TRBV20-1 with TRBJ2-2; D might be TRBD2 (5 bases). The CDR3 is made up of 14 amino acids. Germline V CDR1 and CDR2: DFQATT, SNEGSKA (reference sequence). With 3 bases removed from V and 4 bases from J, the gap between germline ends came to 12 bases. The CDR3 loop reads CSARHGKGTGELFF. The CDR3 region has the DNA TGCAGTGCTAGGCACGGGAAAGGCACCGGGGAGCTGTTTTTT.

J is TRBJ1-3 and V is TRBV10-3; 10 bases line up with TRBD1. The CDR3 has 17 residues. CDR1 and CDR2 from the germline V gene are ENHRY and SYGVKD. Trimming took 11 bases from V and 0 from J; bases not matched to a gene: 13. DNA of the CDR3: TGTGCCGGGAAGACCGGGACAGGGGATAACTCTGGAAACACCATATATTTT. Protein product: CAGKTGTGDNSGNTIYF.

This clonotype has a handful of counts. The V call is TRBV20-1, the J call TRBJ2-3; D is unclear. The CDR3 extends over 9 amino acids. Germline V gives CDR1 DFQATT, CDR2 SNEGSKA (reference sequence). V was pared by 0 bases and J by 8 bases, with 0 bases between. The DNA of the CDR3 is TGCAGTGCTAGAGATACGCAGTATTTT. It codes for CSARDTQYF.

V usage is TRBV10-3 and J usage is TRBJ1-5; TRBD1 agrees at 7 bases. Looked up from germline, CDR1 is ENHRY and CDR2 is SYGVKD. With V trimmed by 10 bases and J by 0 bases, 3 bases remained unmatched. The CDR3 has 13 residues. CDR3 residues: CATTGASNQPQHF. The CDR3 DNA is TGTGCCACCACAGGGGCTAGCAATCAGCCCCAGCATTTT.

The genes are TRBV13 and TRBJ2-3, with D possibly called TRBD1 or TRBD2 (5 bases each). Germline values: CDR1 PRHDT, CDR2 FYEKMQ (reference sequence). This CDR3 is 14 amino acids long. V lost 6 bases to trimming and J lost 4 bases, with 14 bases between them. DNA of the CDR3: TGTGCCAGCAGGGAGACGAGGGGTGCAGATACGCAGTATTTT. This codes for CASRETRGADTQYF.

This chain connects TRBV20-1 to TRBJ2-1; 7 bases match TRBD2. The trim removed 3 bases at V and 16 bases at J, leaving 15 bases unmatched. Germline V gives CDR1 DFQATT, CDR2 SNEGSKA (reference sequence). This CDR3 has 13 residues. CDR3 bases: TGCAGTGCTAGTGCCCCCCCGGCGGGAGTTGTTTTCTTC. Its protein is CSASAPPAGVVFF.

The chain uses TRBV20-1 and TRBJ1-1; no firm D call. The CDR3 is 14 amino acids. The V end was cut by 0 bases, the J end by 5 bases, with 13 bases between. In germline, CDR1 is DFQATT, CDR2 SNEGSKA (reference sequence). The CDR3 DNA is TGCAGTGCTAGAGATTTGAAGGGTACGACTGAAGCTTTCTTT. Encoded protein: CSARDLKGTTEAFF.

This clonotype was found many times. The chain combines TRBV6-5 with TRBJ2-7; the D call may be TRBD1 or TRBD2 (5 bases each). Deletions cut 10 bases from V and 0 bases from J, with 10 bases between. The CDR3 is 12 residues long. Germline V lookup: CDR1 MNHEY, CDR2 SVGAGI. The CDR3 reads CATRDGSYEQYF. The CDR3 coding sequence is TGTGCCACCCGGGACGGCTCCTACGAGCAGTACTTC.

The genes are TRBV5-5 and TRBJ1-2; 8 bases match TRBD1. Germline-derived CDR1 and CDR2 are SGHKS and YYEKEE (reference sequence). V lost 2 bases and J lost 8; bases outside the gene matches: 8. This CDR3 contains 14 residues. The CDR3 DNA follows: TGTGCCAGCAGCTTCGCCGCAGGGGGCCGGGGCTACACCTTC. Protein product: CASSFAAGGRGYTF.

CDR3 coding DNA: TGTGCCAGCAGCCCTGGGGGTGCGCAGTATTTT. Its translation is CASSPGGAQYF. The rearrangement uses TRBV7-8 and TRBJ2-3; the D gene could be TRBD1 or TRBD2 (5 bases each). Trimming took 5 bases from V and 10 from J, leaving 10 bases between them. The CDR3 contains 11 residues. The germline V gene has CDR1 SGHVS and CDR2 FQNEAQ.

The gene calls are TRBV24-1 and TRBJ2-2; TRBD1 agrees at 7 bases. This CDR3 is built from 16 residues. J lost 0 bases, V lost 3 bases, and 3 bases had no gene match. CDR1 is KGHDR and CDR2 is SFDVKD in the germline V gene. The CDR3 DNA reads as TGTGCCACCAGTGATAGACAGGGTACGAACACCGGGGAGCTGTTTTTT. This translates into CATSDRQGTNTGELFF.